This entry is about one TCR beta chain. Its specificity is not known. The source of the sample is a study of T cells after yellow fever vaccination. The wider study: Preparation used SMART-Seq v4 Ultra Low Input for the low-cell-number fractions.

As TCR cDNA was made by 5'RACE template switching, a universal primer site and UMIs were added. One entry per CDR3 protein results from TCRdb running MiXCR on the 5' RACE reads. The data show 310,000 or so distinct CDR3 sequences, with more than 3% seen just once and around 22% held by the top ten. In germline, CDR1 is SGHRS, CDR2 YFSETQ. The CDR3 is 17 amino acids. The V gene end was trimmed by 4 bases and the J gene end by 0 bases; junction bases not matched to a gene: 12. Study-wide points: The secondary response was weaker, and its peak arrived faster, on day 5 versus 15.

This TCR derives from a man between 18 and 35 years old who received the YFV17D yellow fever vaccine. This chain joins TRBV5-1 and TRBJ2-5; TRBD1 aligns across 7 bases. The material was PBMCs, obtained on the day of the yellow fever booster vaccination. This CDR3 reads CASSRQGRGWYQETQYF. CDR3 nucleotides: TGCGCCAGCAGCCGACAGGGAAGGGGGTGGTACCAAGAGACCCAGTACTTC.